This T cell receptor (beta chain) appears in the sequencing data of a study of blood T cell repertoires in COVID-19. This CDR3 spans 15 amino acids. Germline V gene lookup returns CDR1 LGHNA and CDR2 YNFKEQ. V trimming: 1 base; J trimming: 0 bases; junction bases outside the gene matches: 3. The repertoire was sequenced with immunoSEQ multiplex PCR; TCRdb's copy has only in-frame clones and lacks some. In the table there are almost 400,000 clones, 88% of which are singletons. In this sample, this clone turned up once. Recruitment covered 20 to 25 US areas and drew participants whose ages spanned roughly 18 to 90 years. Participants reported their clinical history, and cohort assignment relied on those reports.

The receptor was derived from a woman in her 30s with acute COVID-19. Specimen: PBMCs or T cells enriched from blood (not recorded which). V is TRBV4-2 and J is TRBJ2-7, with 7 bases fitting TRBD1. CDR3 DNA sequence: TGTGCCAGCAGCCAAGGACGGGACAGCTCCTACGAGCAGTACTTC. As protein: CASSQGRDSSYEQYF.